These T cell receptor beta chains were read from a single sample in a study of shared clonotypes between healthy human individuals. Produced via immunoSEQ multiplex PCR; TCRdb's table is partial and in-frame only. The table shows more than 850,000 clones, with approximately 80% occurring only once. Material: memory CD4+ T cells from PBMCs. The receptors come from a man in his late teens or twenties in good health. Some clones in this sample may be carry-over from other donors' samples. Both conserved end residues are part of each CDR3. Fields, in order: clone size, J gene, D gene, V gene, CDR3 protein, CDR3 DNA. A D gene is named only where the DNA matches it firmly. Not all rows give a size; the values are once, few, many and, for expanded clones, a class.

>NA|TRBJ1-3|NA|TRBV7-9
CASSQFRGSSGNTIYF
TGTGCCAGCAGCCAATTCCGGGGTAGCTCTGGAAACACCATATATTTT
>few|TRBJ2-3|NA|TRBV4-1
CASSQTPRDTQYF
TGCGCCAGCAGCCAGACCCCGAGGGATACGCAGTATTTT
>few|TRBJ2-1|TRBD2|TRBV5-1
CASSPTSGSLNEQFF
TGCGCCAGCAGCCCTACTAGCGGGAGCTTAAATGAGCAGTTCTTC
>once|TRBJ2-4|TRBD2|TRBV28
CASSLLQREKNIQYF
TGTGCCAGCAGTTTACTCCAGCGGGAGAAAAACATTCAGTACTTC
>NA|TRBJ2-5|TRBD1|TRBV7-9
CASSLWTGEGTQYF
TGTGCCAGCAGCCTCTGGACAGGGGAGGGGACCCAGTACTTC
>NA|TRBJ2-7|TRBD2|TRBV4-2
CASSQGPSAGVQGEQYF
TGTGCCAGCAGCCAAGGTCCTTCAGCGGGAGTTCAAGGGGAGCAGTACTTC
>many|TRBJ1-4|NA|TRBV9
CASRAGDGGHEKLFF
TGTGCCAGCAGGGCAGGAGACGGGGGACATGAAAAACTGTTTTTT
>NA|TRBJ1-2|NA|TRBV30
CAWSFPPGANYGYTF
TGTGCCTGGAGTTTCCCCCCCGGGGCTAACTATGGCTACACCTTC
>NA|TRBJ2-3|NA|TRBV18
CASSPPGPDTQYF
TGTGCCAGCTCACCACCGGGCCCAGATACGCAGTATTTT
>NA|TRBJ1-4|NA|TRBV18
CASSSIPAANEKLFF
TGTGCCAGCTCATCTATTCCTGCGGCTAATGAAAAACTGTTTTTT
>NA|TRBJ2-2|NA|TRBV9
CASSPRQVANTGELFF
TGTGCCAGCAGCCCCCGCCAGGTCGCGAACACCGGGGAGCTGTTTTTT
>NA|TRBJ2-5|TRBD2|TRBV5-1
CASSLDELGAGGEQETQYF
TGCGCCAGCAGCTTGGATGAACTAGGGGCGGGAGGGGAGCAAGAGACCCAGTACTTC
>NA|TRBJ1-4|TRBD1|TRBV5-6
CASSGDRGEKLFF
TGTGCCAGCAGCGGCGACAGGGGGGAAAAACTGTTTTTT
>NA|TRBJ2-5|TRBD1|TRBV16
CASSPLGTGQETQYF
TGTGCCAGCAGCCCGCTAGGGACAGGACAAGAGACCCAGTACTTC
>few|TRBJ2-3|NA|TRBV6-5
CASTPKGEVPDTQYF
TGTGCCAGCACGCCCAAGGGAGAGGTTCCAGATACGCAGTATTTT
>NA|TRBJ1-2|NA|TRBV2
CASSENRVDGYTF
TGTGCCAGCAGTGAAAACAGGGTTGATGGCTACACCTTC
>NA|TRBJ2-3|NA|TRBV28
CAGGNPYTQYF
TGTGCCGGTGGCAACCCTTATACGCAGTATTTT
>NA|TRBJ2-3|TRBD2|TRBV7-2
CASRVVGLAGVKTDTQYF
TGTGCCAGCAGGGTGGTGGGACTAGCGGGAGTAAAAACAGATACGCAGTATTTT
>NA|TRBJ2-3|TRBD2|TRBV5-4
CASSDRLAGGVTDTQYF
TGTGCCAGCAGCGACCGACTAGCGGGAGGGGTCACAGATACGCAGTATTTT
>NA|TRBJ2-2|TRBD2|TRBV4-3
CASSQEWDTSGSWTGELFF
TGCGCCAGCAGCCAAGAATGGGACACTAGCGGGAGTTGGACCGGGGAGCTGTTTTTT
>once|TRBJ2-5|NA|TRBV28
CASSLGGGGGETQYF
TGTGCCAGCAGTTTAGGAGGGGGCGGCGGGGAGACCCAGTACTTC
>once|TRBJ2-3|NA|TRBV28
CASSLVGRGDTQYF
TGTGCCAGCAGTTTAGTAGGTCGAGGGGATACGCAGTATTTT
>few|TRBJ2-7|TRBD1|TRBV5-4
CASSLAGTGPYEQYF
TGTGCCAGCAGCTTGGCCGGGACAGGGCCCTACGAGCAGTACTTC
>many|TRBJ2-7|NA|TRBV5-8
CASPRSGNF
TGTGCCAGCCCCAGAAGTGGGAATTTC
>NA|TRBJ2-5|TRBD2|TRBV29-1
CSVEGLRLAGPTETQYF
TGCAGCGTTGAAGGGCTCCGGCTAGCGGGGCCTACGGAGACCCAGTACTTC
>NA|TRBJ2-2|TRBD1|TRBV7-8
CASSLLTGGNAGELFF
TGTGCCAGCAGCTTATTAACAGGGGGCAACGCCGGGGAGCTGTTTTTT
>NA|TRBJ2-3|NA|TRBV10-3
CATNNWRSTDTQYF
TGTGCCACCAACAACTGGAGGAGCACAGATACGCAGTATTTT
>NA|TRBJ2-1|TRBD2|TRBV11-2
CASSPGTSGVGNEQFF
TGTGCCAGCAGTCCCGGGACTAGCGGAGTGGGTAATGAGCAGTTCTTC
>NA|TRBJ2-1|TRBD1|TRBV5-4
CASSKRDRRSYNEQFF
TGTGCCAGCAGCAAAAGGGACAGGCGCTCCTACAATGAGCAGTTCTTC
>NA|TRBJ2-3|NA|TRBV7-9
CASSLPPLTDTQYF
TGTGCCAGCAGCTTACCACCCCTTACAGATACGCAGTATTTT
>NA|TRBJ2-3|NA|TRBV7-2
CASSSRGTDTQYF
TGTGCCAGCAGCTCTCGGGGCACAGATACGCAGTATTTT
>NA|TRBJ2-5|TRBD1|TRBV7-9
CASRPNPGQGSETQYF
TGTGCCAGCCGACCCAACCCGGGACAGGGGAGTGAGACCCAGTACTTC
>NA|TRBJ2-3|TRBD2|TRBV9
CASSAGTSGSQDTQYF
TGTGCCAGCAGCGCTGGGACTAGCGGGAGTCAAGATACGCAGTATTTT
>NA|TRBJ2-7|NA|TRBV5-1
CASSLGGVGYEQYF
TGCGCCAGCAGCTTGGGAGGGGTCGGGTACGAGCAGTACTTC
>NA|TRBJ2-1|NA|TRBV11-1
CASERRAANEQFF
TGTGCCAGCGAAAGGAGGGCGGCAAACGAGCAGTTCTTC
>NA|TRBJ2-7|NA|TRBV25-1
CASSSPGASSYEQYF
TGTGCCAGCAGTAGCCCGGGGGCGAGCTCCTACGAGCAGTACTTC
>once|TRBJ2-1|NA|TRBV5-1
CASSLAGRTNEQFF
TGCGCCAGCAGCTTGGCAGGTCGGACGAATGAGCAGTTCTTC
>NA|TRBJ2-5|NA|TRBV6-6
CATQRAQETQYF
TGTGCCACCCAAAGGGCCCAAGAGACCCAGTACTTC
>NA|TRBJ2-7|NA|TRBV5-1
CASSLRTLGRSRSSYEQYF
TGCGCCAGCAGCTTGAGGACTCTTGGGCGTTCGAGGTCCTCCTACGAGCAGTACTTC
>NA|TRBJ1-2|TRBD1|TRBV30
CAWSVLSTGSGYTF
TGTGCCTGGAGTGTACTCTCGACAGGGTCTGGCTACACCTTC
>NA|TRBJ1-2|NA|TRBV13
CASSRDAYYGYTF
TGTGCCAGCAGCCGAGACGCGTACTATGGCTACACCTTC
>NA|TRBJ1-3|TRBD1|TRBV5-1
CASSRQGVTGNTIYF
TGCGCCAGCAGCCGACAGGGCGTCACTGGAAACACCATATATTTT
>NA|TRBJ2-5|NA|TRBV11-2
CASSLSRGTETQYF
TGTGCCAGCAGCTTAAGTCGCGGGACGGAGACCCAGTACTTC